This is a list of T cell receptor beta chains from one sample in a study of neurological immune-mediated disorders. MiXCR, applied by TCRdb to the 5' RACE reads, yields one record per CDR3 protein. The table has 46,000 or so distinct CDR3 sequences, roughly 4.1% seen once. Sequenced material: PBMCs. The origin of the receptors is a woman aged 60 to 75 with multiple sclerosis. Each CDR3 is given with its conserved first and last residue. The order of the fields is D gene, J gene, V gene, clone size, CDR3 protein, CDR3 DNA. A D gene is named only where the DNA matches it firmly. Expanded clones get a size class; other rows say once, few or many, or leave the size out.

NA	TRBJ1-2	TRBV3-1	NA	CASSPPVTFVGGYTF	TGTGCCAGCAGTCCCCCGGTAACCTTCGTAGGTGGCTACACCTTC
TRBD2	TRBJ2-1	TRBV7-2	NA	CASSLEGLAGDLYNEQFF	TGTGCCAGCAGCTTAGAGGGACTAGCGGGAGACCTTTACAATGAGCAGTTCTTC
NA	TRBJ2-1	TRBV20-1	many	CSARIPLAGLNNEQFF	TGCAGTGCTAGAATCCCCCTGGCGGGACTCAACAATGAGCAGTTCTTC
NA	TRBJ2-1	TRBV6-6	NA	CASSYSLSARNEQFF	TGTGCCAGCAGTTACTCGTTGTCGGCGAGAAATGAGCAGTTCTTC
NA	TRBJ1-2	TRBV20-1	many	CSARDAVNNGYTF	TGCAGTGCTAGAGATGCAGTCAACAATGGCTACACCTTC
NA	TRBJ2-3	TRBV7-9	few	CASSSTRTALDTQYF	TGTGCCAGCAGCTCCACCCGGACAGCCTTGGATACGCAGTATTTT
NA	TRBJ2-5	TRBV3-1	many	CASSQAPMAQETQYF	TGTGCCAGCAGCCAAGCCCCCATGGCTCAAGAGACCCAGTACTTC
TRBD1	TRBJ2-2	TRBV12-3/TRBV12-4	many	CASNVWTDRGTGELFF	TGTGCCAGCAATGTTTGGACCGACAGGGGCACCGGGGAGCTGTTTTTT
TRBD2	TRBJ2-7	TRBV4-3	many	CASSRGSGGRFEQYF	TGCGCCAGCAGCCGGGGTAGCGGGGGCCGTTTCGAGCAGTACTTC
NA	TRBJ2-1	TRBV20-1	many	CSARDLLEQFF	TGCAGTGCTAGAGACCTCCTTGAGCAGTTCTTC
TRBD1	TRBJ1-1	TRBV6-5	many	CASSDYRGRGTEAFF	TGTGCCAGCAGTGACTACAGGGGGCGGGGGACTGAAGCTTTCTTT
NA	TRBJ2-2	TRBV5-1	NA	CASSLVSNTGELFF	TGCGCCAGCAGCTTGGTCTCGAACACCGGGGAGCTGTTTTTT
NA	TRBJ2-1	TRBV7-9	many	CASSLGRLTYNEQFF	TGTGCCAGCAGCTTAGGGAGGTTAACCTACAATGAGCAGTTCTTC
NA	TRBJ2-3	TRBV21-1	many	CASSMSTDTQYF	TGTGCCAGCAGCATGAGCACAGATACGCAGTATTTT
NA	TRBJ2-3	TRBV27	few	CASRRVDTQYF	TGTGCCAGCAGGCGGGTTGATACGCAGTATTTT
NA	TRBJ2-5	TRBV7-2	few	CASSLARLQETQYF	TGTGCCAGCAGCCTAGCCCGACTCCAAGAGACCCAGTACTTC
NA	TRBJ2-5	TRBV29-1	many	CSVEDQYF	TGCAGCGTTGAAGACCAGTACTTC
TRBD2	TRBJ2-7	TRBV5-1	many	CASSEDGTSGYPYEQYF	TGCGCCAGCAGCGAGGACGGGACTAGCGGGTACCCCTACGAGCAGTACTTC
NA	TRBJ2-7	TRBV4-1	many	CASSQGVGPSYEQYF	TGCGCCAGCAGCCAAGGTGTGGGTCCCAGCTACGAGCAGTACTTC
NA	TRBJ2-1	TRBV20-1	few	CSASGTGNEQFF	TGCAGTGCTTCCGGGACGGGCAATGAGCAGTTCTTC
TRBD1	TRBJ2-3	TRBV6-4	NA	CASSDSHRGPTDTQYF	TGTGCCAGCAGTGACTCCCACAGGGGCCCCACAGATACGCAGTATTTT
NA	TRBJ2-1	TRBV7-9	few	CASSLLGSEQFF	TGTGCCAGCAGCTTATTGGGAAGTGAGCAGTTCTTC
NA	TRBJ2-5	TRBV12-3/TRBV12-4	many	CASSQGGQETQYF	TGTGCCAGCAGCCAAGGGGGCCAAGAGACCCAGTACTTC
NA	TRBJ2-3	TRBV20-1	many	CSAPRGEADTQYF	TGCAGTGCCCCCAGGGGGGAAGCAGATACGCAGTATTTT
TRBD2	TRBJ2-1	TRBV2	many	CASRPGTSGGSLFF	TGTGCCAGCAGACCAGGGACTAGCGGGGGGTCACTGTTCTTC
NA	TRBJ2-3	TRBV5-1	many	CASSLDGQPSTDTQYF	TGCGCCAGCAGCTTGGATGGACAGCCTAGCACAGATACGCAGTATTTT
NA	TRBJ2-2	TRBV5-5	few	CASSTGTTGELFF	TGTGCCAGCAGCACAGGGACGACCGGGGAGCTGTTTTTT
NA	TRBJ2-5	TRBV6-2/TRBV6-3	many	CASSYGRVETQYF	TGTGCCAGCAGTTACGGCAGGGTAGAGACCCAGTACTTC
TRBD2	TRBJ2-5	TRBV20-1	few	CSARSRTSGGAATQYF	TGCAGTGCTAGATCCAGGACTAGCGGGGGGGCAGCGACCCAGTACTTC
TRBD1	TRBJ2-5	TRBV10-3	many	CAISRQGATRETQYF	TGTGCCATCAGTCGGCAGGGGGCTACGCGGGAGACCCAGTACTTC
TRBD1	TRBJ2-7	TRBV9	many	CASSPWTGFYEQYF	TGTGCCAGCAGCCCGTGGACAGGTTTTTACGAGCAGTACTTC
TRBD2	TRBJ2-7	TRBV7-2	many	CASSLASGGFQAYEQYF	TGTGCCAGCAGCTTAGCTAGCGGGGGCTTCCAGGCCTACGAGCAGTACTTC
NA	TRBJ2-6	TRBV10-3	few	CAISDGVSGANVLTF	TGTGCCATCAGTGACGGGGTCTCTGGGGCCAACGTCCTGACTTTC
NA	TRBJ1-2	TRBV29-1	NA	CSAPTGQYGYTF	TGCAGCGCTCCAACAGGCCAATATGGCTACACCTTC
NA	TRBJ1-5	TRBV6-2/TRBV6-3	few	CASSYSVQPQNF	TGTGCCAGCAGTTACTCGGTCCAGCCCCAGAATTTT
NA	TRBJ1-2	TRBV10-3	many	CAITELQGHGYTF	TGTGCCATAACTGAACTCCAGGGGCACGGCTACACCTTC
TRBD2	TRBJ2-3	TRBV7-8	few	CASSRFSGGADTQYF	TGTGCCAGCAGCCGATTTAGCGGGGGGGCAGATACGCAGTATTTT
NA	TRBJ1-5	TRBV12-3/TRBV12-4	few	CASSLSASNQPQHF	TGTGCCAGCAGTTTATCGGCGAGCAATCAGCCCCAGCATTTT
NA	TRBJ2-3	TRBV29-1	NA	CRAGSSTDTQYF	TGCAGGGCCGGGTCTAGCACAGATACGCAGTATTTT
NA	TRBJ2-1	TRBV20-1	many	CSTLLVVDEQFF	TGCAGTACTTTACTAGTAGTGGATGAGCAGTTCTTC
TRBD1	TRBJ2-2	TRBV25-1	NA	CASSDPGQSTGELFF	TGTGCCAGCAGTGATCCGGGACAGTCCACCGGGGAGCTGTTTTTT
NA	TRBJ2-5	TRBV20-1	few	CSSWMVGQETQYF	TGCAGTTCCTGGATGGTGGGACAAGAGACCCAGTACTTC
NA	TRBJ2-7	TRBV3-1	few	CASSQDRAAYEQYF	TGTGCCAGCAGCCAAGATCGTGCAGCCTACGAGCAGTACTTC
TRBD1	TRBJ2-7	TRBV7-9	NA	CASSSYYRGHSYEQYF	TGTGCCAGCAGCAGCTACTACAGGGGCCACTCCTACGAGCAGTACTTC
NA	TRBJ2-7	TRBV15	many	CATSRYGDSSYEQYF	TGTGCCACCAGCCGTTACGGCGACAGCTCCTACGAGCAGTACTTC
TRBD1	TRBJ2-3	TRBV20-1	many	CSATIRDRGTDTQYF	TGCAGTGCTACGATCCGGGACAGGGGGACAGATACGCAGTATTTT
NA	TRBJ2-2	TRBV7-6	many	CASSMSRGTGELFF	TGTGCCAGCAGCATGAGTCGAGGGACCGGGGAGCTGTTTTTT
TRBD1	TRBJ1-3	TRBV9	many	CASSTRTGNSGNTIYF	TGTGCCAGCAGCACAAGGACAGGGAACTCTGGAAACACCATATATTTT
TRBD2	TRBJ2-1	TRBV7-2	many	CASSPTSGGYNEQFF	TGTGCCAGCAGCCCCACTAGCGGGGGCTACAATGAGCAGTTCTTC
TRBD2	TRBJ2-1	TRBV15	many	CATSRVTSATEQFF	TGTGCCACCAGCAGAGTAACTAGCGCTACCGAGCAGTTCTTC
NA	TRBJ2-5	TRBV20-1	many	CSAPRPGTFQETQYF	TGCAGTGCTCCACGTCCGGGGACTTTCCAAGAGACCCAGTACTTC
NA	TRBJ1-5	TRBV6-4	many	CASSYESNQPQHF	TGTGCCAGCAGTTATGAAAGCAATCAGCCCCAGCATTTT
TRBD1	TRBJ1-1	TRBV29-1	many	CSVGTGEGEAFF	TGCAGCGTCGGGACAGGGGAGGGTGAAGCTTTCTTT
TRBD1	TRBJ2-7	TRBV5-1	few	CASSLPGTADYEQYF	TGCGCCAGCAGCTTACCCGGGACAGCGGATTACGAGCAGTACTTC